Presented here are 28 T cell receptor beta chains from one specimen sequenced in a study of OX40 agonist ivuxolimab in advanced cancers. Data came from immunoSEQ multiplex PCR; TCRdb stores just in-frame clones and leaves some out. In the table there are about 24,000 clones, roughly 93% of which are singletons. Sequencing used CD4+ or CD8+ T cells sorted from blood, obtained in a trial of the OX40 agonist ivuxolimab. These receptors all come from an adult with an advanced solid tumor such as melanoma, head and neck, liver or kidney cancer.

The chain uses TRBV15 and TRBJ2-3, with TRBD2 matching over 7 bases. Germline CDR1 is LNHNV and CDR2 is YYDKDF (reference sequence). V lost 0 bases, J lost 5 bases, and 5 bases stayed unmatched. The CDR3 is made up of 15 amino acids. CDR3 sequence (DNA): TGTGCCACCAGCAGAGACCGAGCGGGAATAGATACGCAGTATTTT. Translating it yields CATSRDRAGIDTQYF.

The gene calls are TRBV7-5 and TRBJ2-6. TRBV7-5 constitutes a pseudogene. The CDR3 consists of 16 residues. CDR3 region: CVRSLGKWTGANVLTF. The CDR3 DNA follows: TGTGTCAGAAGCTTGGGGAAGTGGACTGGGGCCAACGTCCTGACTTTC.

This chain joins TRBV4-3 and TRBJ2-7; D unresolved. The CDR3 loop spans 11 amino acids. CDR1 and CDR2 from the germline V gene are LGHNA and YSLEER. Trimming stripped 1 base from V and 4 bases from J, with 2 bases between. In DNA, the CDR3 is TGCGCCAGCAGCCAAGCGTACGAGCAGTACTTC. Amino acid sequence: CASSQAYEQYF.

The CDR3, as DNA: TGTGCCAGCAGTTTAGGTGGTGGTCCTGAAGAGACCCAGTACTTC. This gives the protein CASSLGGGPEETQYF. The J gene is TRBJ2-5, the V gene TRBV27, with D uncertain. Trimming removed 2 bases from V and 3 bases from J, with 13 bases in between. Germline V gives CDR1 MNHEY, CDR2 SMNVEV (reference sequence). CDR3 length: 15 amino acids.

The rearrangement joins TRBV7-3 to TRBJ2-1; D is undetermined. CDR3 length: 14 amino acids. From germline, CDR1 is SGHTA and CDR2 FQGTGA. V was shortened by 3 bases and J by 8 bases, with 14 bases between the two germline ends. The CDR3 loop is CASSFGQRVDEQFF. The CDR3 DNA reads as TGTGCCAGCAGCTTCGGTCAGCGAGTCGATGAGCAGTTCTTC.

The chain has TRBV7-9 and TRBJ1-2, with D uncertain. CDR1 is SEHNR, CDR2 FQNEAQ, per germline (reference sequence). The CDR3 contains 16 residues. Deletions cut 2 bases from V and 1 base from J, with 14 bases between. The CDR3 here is CASSLPKEANNYGYTF. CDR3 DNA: TGTGCCAGCAGCTTACCAAAGGAGGCTAATAACTATGGCTACACCTTC.

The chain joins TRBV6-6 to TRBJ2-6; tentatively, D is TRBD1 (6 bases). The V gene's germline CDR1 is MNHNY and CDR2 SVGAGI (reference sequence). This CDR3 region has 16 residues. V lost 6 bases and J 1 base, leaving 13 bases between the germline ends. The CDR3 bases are TGTGCCAGCAGCAAGTCTACAGGGTCTGGGGCCAACGTCCTGACTTTC. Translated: CASSKSTGSGANVLTF.

DNA of the CDR3: TGTGCCATCAGTGACTTCTCAGCGGGGGAGACCACAGATACGCAGTATTTT. Residues: CAISDFSAGETTDTQYF. V and J are TRBV10-3 and TRBJ2-3, with TRBD2 matching over 8 bases. Germline CDR1 is ENHRY and CDR2 is SYGVKD. This CDR3 contains 17 residues. The ends lost 3 bases at V and 2 bases at J; junction bases unmatched: 10.

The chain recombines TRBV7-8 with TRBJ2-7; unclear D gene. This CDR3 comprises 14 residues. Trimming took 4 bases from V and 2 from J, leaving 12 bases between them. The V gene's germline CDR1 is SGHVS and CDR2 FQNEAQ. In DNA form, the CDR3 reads TGTGCCAGCAGCTCCCGCAACACCGCCTACGAGCAGTACTTC. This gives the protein CASSSRNTAYEQYF.

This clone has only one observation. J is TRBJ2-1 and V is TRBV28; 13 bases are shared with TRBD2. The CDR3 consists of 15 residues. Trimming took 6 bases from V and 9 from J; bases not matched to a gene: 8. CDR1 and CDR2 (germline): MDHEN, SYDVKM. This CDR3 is CASRLGLAGATEQFF. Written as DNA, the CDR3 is TGTGCCAGCAGACTCGGACTAGCGGGAGCCACTGAGCAGTTCTTC. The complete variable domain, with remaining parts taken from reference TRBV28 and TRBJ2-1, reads DVKVTQSSRYLVKRTGEKVFLECVQDMDHENMFWYRQDPGLGLRLIYFSYDVKMKEKGDIPEGYSVSREKKERFSLILESASTNQTSMYLCASRLGLAGATEQFFGPGTRLTVL.

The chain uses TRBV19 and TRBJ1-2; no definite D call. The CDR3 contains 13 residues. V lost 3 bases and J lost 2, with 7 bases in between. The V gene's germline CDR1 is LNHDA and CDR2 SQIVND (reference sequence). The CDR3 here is CASSIRENYGYTF. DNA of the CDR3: TGTGCCAGTAGTATTAGGGAAAACTATGGCTACACCTTC.

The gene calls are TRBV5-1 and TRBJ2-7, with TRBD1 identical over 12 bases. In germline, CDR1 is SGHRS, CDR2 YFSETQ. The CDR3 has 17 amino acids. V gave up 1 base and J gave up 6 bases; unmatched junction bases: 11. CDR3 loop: CASSLSVTGTGGREQYF. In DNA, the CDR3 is TGCGCCAGCAGCTTGTCCGTTACCGGGACAGGGGGCCGCGAGCAGTACTTC.

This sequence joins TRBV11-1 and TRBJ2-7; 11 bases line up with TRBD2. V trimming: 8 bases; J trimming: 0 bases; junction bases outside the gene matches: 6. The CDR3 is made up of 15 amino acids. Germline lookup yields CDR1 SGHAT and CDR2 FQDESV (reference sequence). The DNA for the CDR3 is TGTGCCAGCGGTAGCGGGAGGGCCGTCTCCTACGAGCAGTACTTC. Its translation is CASGSGRAVSYEQYF.

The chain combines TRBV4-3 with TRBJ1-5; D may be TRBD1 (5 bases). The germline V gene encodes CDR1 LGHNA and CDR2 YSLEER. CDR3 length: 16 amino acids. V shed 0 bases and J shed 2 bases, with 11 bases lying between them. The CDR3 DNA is TGCGCCAGCAGCCAAGATGGCTCGGGGGGCAATCAGCCCCAGCATTTT. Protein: CASSQDGSGGNQPQHF.

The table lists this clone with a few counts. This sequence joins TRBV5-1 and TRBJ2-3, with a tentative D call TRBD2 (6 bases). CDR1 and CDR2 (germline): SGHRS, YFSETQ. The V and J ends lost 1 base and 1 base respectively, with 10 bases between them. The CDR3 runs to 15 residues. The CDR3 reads CASSLTSPGTDTQYF. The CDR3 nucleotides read TGCGCCAGCAGCTTGACTAGCCCTGGCACAGATACGCAGTATTTT.

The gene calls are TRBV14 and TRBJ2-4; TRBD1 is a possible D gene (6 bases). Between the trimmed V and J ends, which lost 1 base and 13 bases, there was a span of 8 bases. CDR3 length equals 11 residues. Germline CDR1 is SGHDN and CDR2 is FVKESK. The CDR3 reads CASSQAGVQYF. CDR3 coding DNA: TGTGCCAGCAGCCAAGCAGGGGTCCAGTACTTC. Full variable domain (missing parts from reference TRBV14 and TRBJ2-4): EAGVTQFPSHSVIEKGQTVTLRCDPISGHDNLYWYRRVMGKEIKFLLHFVKESKQDESGMPNNRFLAERTGGTYSTLKVQPAELEDSGVYFCASSQAGVQYFGAGTRLSVL.

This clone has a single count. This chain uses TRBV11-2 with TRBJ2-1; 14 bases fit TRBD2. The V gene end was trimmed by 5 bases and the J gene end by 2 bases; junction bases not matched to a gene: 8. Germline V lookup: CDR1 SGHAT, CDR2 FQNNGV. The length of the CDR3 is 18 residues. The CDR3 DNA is TGTGCCAGCAGCATGGGACTAGCGGGAGTGTTCACCTACAATGAGCAGTTCTTC. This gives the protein CASSMGLAGVFTYNEQFF.

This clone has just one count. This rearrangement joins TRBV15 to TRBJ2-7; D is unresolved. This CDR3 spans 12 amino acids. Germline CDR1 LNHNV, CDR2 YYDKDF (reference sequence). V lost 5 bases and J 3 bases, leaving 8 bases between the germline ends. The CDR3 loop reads CATSASRYEQYF. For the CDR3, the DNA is TGTGCCACCAGCGCCAGCCGCTACGAGCAGTACTTC.

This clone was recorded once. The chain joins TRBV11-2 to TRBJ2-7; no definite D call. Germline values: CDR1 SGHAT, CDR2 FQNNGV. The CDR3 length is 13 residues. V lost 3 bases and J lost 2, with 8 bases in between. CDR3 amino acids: CASSFGLTYEQYF. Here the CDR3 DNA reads TGTGCCAGCAGCTTCGGCCTAACCTACGAGCAGTACTTC.

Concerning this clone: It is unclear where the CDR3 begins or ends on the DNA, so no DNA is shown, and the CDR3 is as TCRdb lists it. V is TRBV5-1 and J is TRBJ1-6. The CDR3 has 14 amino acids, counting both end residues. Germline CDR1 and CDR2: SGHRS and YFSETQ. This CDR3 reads CASSLDTFGSPLHF.

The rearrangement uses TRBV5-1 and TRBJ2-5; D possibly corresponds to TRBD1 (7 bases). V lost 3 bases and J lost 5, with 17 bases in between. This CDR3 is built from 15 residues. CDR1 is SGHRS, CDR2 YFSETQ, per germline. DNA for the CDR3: TGCGCCAGCAGCTACGGCCAGGGGGGATTGGAGACCCAGTACTTC. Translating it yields CASSYGQGGLETQYF.

The CDR3 nucleotides are TGTGCCAGCAGCCTAAGGGGCTCCAGTACCGGGGAGCTGTTTTTT. As protein: CASSLRGSSTGELFF. The chain links TRBV2 to TRBJ2-2, with D tentatively TRBD1 (5 bases). V gave up 6 bases and J gave up 5 bases, with 16 bases separating them. This CDR3 has 15 amino acids. Germline-derived CDR1 and CDR2 are SNHLY and FYNNEI.

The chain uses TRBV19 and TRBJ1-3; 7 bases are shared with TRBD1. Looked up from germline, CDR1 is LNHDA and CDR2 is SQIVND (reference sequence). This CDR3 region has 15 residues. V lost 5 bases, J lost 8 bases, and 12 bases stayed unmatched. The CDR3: CASSFRSGGADTIYF. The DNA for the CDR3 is TGTGCCAGTAGTTTCCGCTCAGGGGGTGCAGACACCATATATTTT.

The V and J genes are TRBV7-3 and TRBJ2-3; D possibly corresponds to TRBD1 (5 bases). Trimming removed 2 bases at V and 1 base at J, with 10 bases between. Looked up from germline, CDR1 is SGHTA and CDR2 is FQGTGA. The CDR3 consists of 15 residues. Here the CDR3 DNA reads TGTGCCAGCAGCTTAGAACCCAGGGGCACAGATACGCAGTATTTT. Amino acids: CASSLEPRGTDTQYF.

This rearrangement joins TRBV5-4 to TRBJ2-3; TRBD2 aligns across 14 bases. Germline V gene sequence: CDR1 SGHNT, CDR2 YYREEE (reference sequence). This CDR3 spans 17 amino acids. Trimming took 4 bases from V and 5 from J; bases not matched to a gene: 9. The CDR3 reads CASSLRLAGGPGDTQYF. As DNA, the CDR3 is TGTGCCAGCAGCCTAAGACTAGCGGGAGGGCCGGGAGATACGCAGTATTTT.

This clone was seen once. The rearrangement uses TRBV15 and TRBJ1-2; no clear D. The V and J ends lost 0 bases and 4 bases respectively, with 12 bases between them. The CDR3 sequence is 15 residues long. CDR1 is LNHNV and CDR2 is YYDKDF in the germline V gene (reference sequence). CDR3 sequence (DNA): TGTGCCACCAGCAGAGATCTCACTCCCCGCTATGGCTACACCTTC. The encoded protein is CATSRDLTPRYGYTF.

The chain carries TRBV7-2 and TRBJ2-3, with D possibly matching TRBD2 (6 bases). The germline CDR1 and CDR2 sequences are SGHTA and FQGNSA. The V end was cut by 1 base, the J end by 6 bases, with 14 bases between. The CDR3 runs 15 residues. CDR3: CASSLGDLRFDTQYF. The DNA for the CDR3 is TGTGCCAGCAGCTTAGGGGACTTAAGGTTCGATACGCAGTATTTT.

As DNA, the CDR3 is TGTGCCAGCAGCCTGGGACAGGGACCTAATGAAAAACTGTTTTTT. Amino acids: CASSLGQGPNEKLFF. The chain carries TRBV5-5 and TRBJ1-4; the match to TRBD1 covers 9 bases. The CDR3 contains 15 residues. CDR1 and CDR2 (germline): SGHKS, YYEKEE (reference sequence). V lost 4 bases and J lost 3; bases outside the gene matches: 4.